This entry describes one T cell receptor beta chain. Its antigen is not identified. Amplification used 60 Vbeta primers and 13 Jbeta primers. Produced via immunoSEQ multiplex PCR; TCRdb's table is partial and in-frame only. The sample shows some 240,000 clones, around 90% of them seen only once. The data are from a study of cytomegalovirus exposure and HLA in healthy donors. Study results and caveats: Reports credit the classifier with highly specific, highly sensitive diagnosis of cytomegalovirus status. The study assumed roughly uniform donor sequencing depth for presence/absence analyses.

Germline V gene data show CDR1 as SGHAT and CDR2 as FQNNGV. This CDR3 has 17 amino acids. V lost 1 base and J lost 0; bases outside the gene matches: 9. The sample comprised PBMCs. J is TRBJ2-7 and V is TRBV11-2; 7 bases map to TRBD2. This sequence originates from a girl aged 2-10 years in good health and CMV-seronegative. CDR3 sequence reads: CASSLVSLGGGSYEQYF. Written as DNA, the CDR3 is TGTGCCAGCAGCTTAGTATCCCTTGGGGGGGGCTCCTACGAGCAGTACTTC.